These 24 T cell receptor beta chains originate from one sample sequenced in a study of glioma-infiltrating T cells after dendritic cell vaccination. Assay used: immunoSEQ multiplex PCR; TCRdb lists only in-frame clones, some missing. The sample holds some 87,000 clones; over 75% are singletons and the top ten take over 2.5%. The sample was blood, taken before dendritic cell vaccination. These receptors were taken from a human donor with glioblastoma.

This chain uses TRBV27 with TRBJ1-5; D is unclear. The CDR3 has 13 amino acids. The ends were cut back, 2 bases at V and 4 bases at J, with 6 bases in the middle. Germline CDR1 reads MNHEY; CDR2 reads SMNVEV (reference sequence). The CDR3 DNA follows: TGTGCCAGCAGTTTAGTACAGAATCAGCCCCAGCATTTT. Translated: CASSLVQNQPQHF.

This chain links TRBV6-1 with TRBJ2-1; 11 bases agree with TRBD2. The CDR3 has 14 amino acids. After removal of 5 bases from V and 7 bases from J, the junction contained 4 bases not matched to a gene. The germline V gene encodes CDR1 MNHNS and CDR2 SASEGT. The CDR3 region has the DNA TGTGCCAGCAGTTTCTCTAGCGGGAGGAATGAGCAGTTCTTC. Translating it yields CASSFSSGRNEQFF.

J is TRBJ1-3 and V is TRBV5-1; a weak D match, TRBD1 (6 bases). The CDR3 covers 15 residues. V lost 1 base and J lost 1, with 9 bases in between. The germline V gene has CDR1 SGHRS and CDR2 YFSETQ. Here the CDR3 DNA reads TGCGCCAGCAGCTTGAATCAGGGGTCTGGAAACACCATATATTTT. This gives the protein CASSLNQGSGNTIYF.

This clone was detected a few times. The V call is TRBV5-8, the J call TRBJ1-3; tentative D call: TRBD1 (6 bases). Germline CDR1 is SGHTS and CDR2 is YDEGEE. CDR3 size: 16 residues. V was clipped by 7 bases and J by 0 bases, with 17 bases between them. CDR3: CASALGGRLSGNTIYF. The CDR3 region has the DNA TGTGCCAGCGCCTTGGGGGGGCGACTCTCTGGAAACACCATATATTTT.

CDR3 in DNA: TGTGCCAGCAGCCTCCGGGACTTGCCCTCCTACGAGCAGTACTTC. It codes for CASSLRDLPSYEQYF. This chain links TRBV7-2 with TRBJ2-5, with D possibly TRBD2 on 6 matching bases. The J call may be incorrect, as the DNA end agrees better with TRBJ2-7. Per the germline V gene, CDR1 is SGHTA and CDR2 is FQGNSA. This CDR3 is 15 amino acids long.

This clone was detected once. The chain has TRBV5-1 and TRBJ1-1; a possible D gene is TRBD1 (6 bases). Looked up from germline, CDR1 is SGHRS and CDR2 is YFSETQ. CDR3 length equals 15 residues. The V end was cut by 3 bases, the J end by 6 bases, with 18 bases between. The CDR3 is CASSSRAGVGSEAFF. CDR3 nucleotide sequence: TGCGCCAGCAGCTCGAGGGCAGGGGTAGGGTCTGAAGCTTTCTTT.

The rearrangement links TRBV7-9 to TRBJ1-1; the match to TRBD1 covers 7 bases. The CDR3 consists of 16 residues. V lost 4 bases to trimming and J lost 4 bases; unmatched junction nucleotides: 12. Germline lookup yields CDR1 SEHNR and CDR2 FQNEAQ (reference sequence). This CDR3 is CASSSLLVAGGTEAFF. CDR3 nucleotides: TGTGCCAGCAGCTCCCTGTTGGTTGCAGGGGGCACTGAAGCTTTCTTT.

V is TRBV5-1 and J is TRBJ2-1; TRBD2 might be the D (6 bases). Between the trimmed V and J ends, which lost 0 bases and 7 bases, there was a span of 17 bases. The CDR3 loop spans 16 amino acids. Germline V gives CDR1 SGHRS, CDR2 YFSETQ. The DNA of the CDR3 is TGCGCCAGCAGCTTGGTTGGGGGACTTGGTGTAAATGAGCAGTTCTTC. It yields the protein CASSLVGGLGVNEQFF.

The V call is TRBV25-1, the J call TRBJ2-1, with D perhaps TRBD2 (5 bases). The CDR3 sequence is 17 residues long. V was shortened by 4 bases and J by 4 bases, with 20 bases between the two germline ends. The germline V gene encodes CDR1 MGHDK and CDR2 SYGVNS. CDR3 bases: TGTGCCAGCAGTGGAGGACTTCCTTCGGTCGTTTACAATGAGCAGTTCTTC. It yields the protein CASSGGLPSVVYNEQFF.

This clone was recorded only once. The CDR3 sequence: CASSFGGGGQPQHF. The CDR3 nucleotides read TGTGCCAGCAGCTTTGGGGGGGGCGGGCAGCCCCAGCATTTT. The chain joins TRBV7-2 to TRBJ1-5, with TRBD1 as a possible D gene (6 bases). Germline V gives CDR1 SGHTA, CDR2 FQGNSA. V lost 3 bases and J 7 bases, leaving 13 bases between the germline ends. The length of the CDR3 is 14 residues.

The chain carries TRBV7-2 and TRBJ2-1, with 11 nucleotides matching TRBD2. Germline values: CDR1 SGHTA, CDR2 FQGNSA. This CDR3 region has 17 residues. The ends lost 3 bases at V and 2 bases at J; junction bases unmatched: 6. CDR3 amino acids: CASSFNPGLAAYNEQFF. The CDR3 nucleotides read TGTGCCAGCAGCTTCAACCCGGGACTAGCGGCCTACAATGAGCAGTTCTTC.

The chain couples TRBV10-3 to TRBJ1-2; 7 nucleotides match TRBD1. The CDR3 runs 14 residues. The germline V gene encodes CDR1 ENHRY and CDR2 SYGVKD. The V and J ends lost 2 bases and 7 bases, in that order; junction bases with no gene match: 7. The CDR3 bases are TGTGCCATCAGTGAGAACAGGGGATTGAGTGGCTACACCTTC. It translates to CAISENRGLSGYTF.

This clone came up a few times. The chain combines TRBV7-9 with TRBJ2-3; TRBD1 aligns across 7 bases. V was pared by 6 bases and J by 4 bases, with 7 bases of the junction left unmatched. The germline CDR1 and CDR2 sequences are SEHNR and FQNEAQ (reference sequence). CDR3 size: 14 residues. CDR3 in amino acids: CASSTNRGADTQYF. In DNA form, the CDR3 reads TGTGCCAGCAGTACAAACAGGGGCGCAGATACGCAGTATTTT.

The chain joins TRBV30 to TRBJ2-7; 7 positions match TRBD2. The germline V gene has CDR1 GTSNPN and CDR2 SVGIG (reference sequence). V shed 3 bases, J shed 0 bases, and the junction held 8 bases outside the gene matches. The CDR3 is 15 residues long. The CDR3 loop reads CAWSQSLADSYEQYF. The CDR3 DNA reads as TGTGCCTGGAGCCAGAGTCTAGCGGACTCCTACGAGCAGTACTTC.

The table lists this clone with a count of one. J is TRBJ2-5 and V is TRBV25-1, with TRBD1 matching 9 bases. This CDR3 spans 13 amino acids. Germline trimming cut 6 bases from V and 4 bases from J; bases unmatched to any gene: 3. Per the germline V gene, CDR1 is MGHDK and CDR2 is SYGVNS. The CDR3 loop reads CASRPTGGETQYF. Written as DNA, the CDR3 is TGTGCCAGCAGACCGACAGGGGGAGAGACCCAGTACTTC. The whole variable domain, filled in from reference TRBV25-1 and TRBJ2-5, reads EADIYQTPRYLVIGTGKKITLECSQTMGHDKMYWYQQDPGMELHLIHYSYGVNSTEKGDLSSESTVSRIRTEHFPLTLESARPSHTSQYLCASRPTGGETQYFGPGTRLLVL.

The chain combines TRBV6-1 with TRBJ1-4; TRBD1 is a possible D gene (6 bases). V lost 6 bases and J 2 bases, leaving 13 bases between the germline ends. There are 15 residues in the CDR3. CDR1 and CDR2 (germline): MNHNS, SASEGT. This chain's CDR3 is CASRPIQGTNEKLFF. CDR3 bases: TGTGCCAGCAGACCGATACAGGGTACTAATGAAAAACTGTTTTTT.

The rearrangement uses TRBV6-1 and TRBJ1-1, with D perhaps matching TRBD1 (5 bases). CDR3 length: 15 amino acids. V was clipped by 2 bases and J by 3 bases, with 13 bases between them. Germline CDR1 MNHNS, CDR2 SASEGT. The CDR3 nucleotides are TGTGCCAGCAGTGAATCCCCCCGACAGTACACTGAAGCTTTCTTT. Encoded protein: CASSESPRQYTEAFF.

This clone came up once. The V and J genes are TRBV23-1 and TRBJ2-1; 16 positions match TRBD2. TRBV23-1 is reported as an ORF; its role is uncertain. J lost 8 bases, V lost 4 bases, and 5 bases had no gene match. The CDR3 is 16 amino acids. The CDR3 loop is CASSPAGTSGRDEQFF. The CDR3 nucleotides read TGCGCCAGCAGTCCCGCCGGGACTAGCGGGAGGGATGAGCAGTTCTTC.

V is TRBV20-1 and J is TRBJ2-1; D might be TRBD2 (6 bases). The CDR3 sequence is 11 residues long. Germline CDR1 and CDR2: DFQATT and SNEGSKA (reference sequence). V dropped 7 bases and J dropped 7 bases, with 11 bases sitting between them. DNA of the CDR3: TGCAGTGTGGACCGGGAGAATGAGCAGTTCTTC. This codes for CSVDRENEQFF.

The CDR3 loop is CASSQTGVRNIQYF. The CDR3 nucleotides are TGTGCCAGCAGCCAAACAGGAGTTCGGAACATTCAGTACTTC. V usage is TRBV7-2 and J usage is TRBJ2-4, with D perhaps TRBD1 (5 bases). The ends were cut back, 5 bases at V and 7 bases at J, with 15 bases in the middle. Germline V gene sequence: CDR1 SGHTA, CDR2 FQGNSA. CDR3 length equals 14 residues.

This chain uses TRBV4-2 with TRBJ2-7; 7 bases map to TRBD2. The CDR3 consists of 17 residues. Germline-derived CDR1 and CDR2 are LGHNA and YNFKEQ. V lost 3 bases, J lost 1 base, and 12 bases stayed unmatched. CDR3 sequence reads: CASSQFYRDYNSYEQYF. CDR3 in DNA: TGTGCCAGCAGCCAGTTCTATCGGGACTACAATTCCTACGAGCAGTACTTC.

The V and J genes are TRBV10-3 and TRBJ2-5; D not resolved. V dropped 0 bases and J dropped 4 bases, with 9 bases sitting between them. Germline CDR1 and CDR2: ENHRY and SYGVKD. The length of the CDR3 is 14 residues. The CDR3 loop is CAISESSVPETQYF. The CDR3 nucleotides read TGTGCCATCAGTGAGTCGTCCGTCCCAGAGACCCAGTACTTC.

The chain links TRBV2 to TRBJ1-1, with D possibly being TRBD1 (6 bases). The CDR3 is 13 amino acids. The V end lost 9 bases, the J end lost 3 bases, and 14 bases lay between the germline ends. The V gene's germline CDR1 is SNHLY and CDR2 FYNNEI. CDR3 sequence (DNA): TGTGCCAGTCAGGGGTTAGAAGACACTGAAGCTTTCTTT. This gives the protein CASQGLEDTEAFF.

This chain links TRBV29-1 with TRBJ1-4; D remains ambiguous. Germline V CDR1 and CDR2: SQVTM, ANQGSEA. V dropped 4 bases and J dropped 4 bases, with 10 bases sitting between them. The CDR3 has 13 residues. The CDR3 DNA reads TGCAGCGTTGGGGAGGGTAGTAATGAAAAACTGTTTTTT. It is translated as CSVGEGSNEKLFF.